This T cell receptor beta chain comes out of a study of identifying expanded T cells in peripheral blood. Study-wide results and caveats: Across healthy donors, higher total template counts meant significantly greater approximately two-week count variance. Differentially abundant clones: around 1.1 between replicates, about 15 at two to three weeks, less than 25 at four.

No infections or other immune events were documented during collection. With regard to this clone: Its antigen is unknown.

Sequencing used immunoSEQ multiplex PCR; TCRdb keeps in-frame clones, though not all of them. The data contain some 91,000 clones, 88% of them singletons. The receptor's source is a person aged 18 to 70 in good health. The sample comprised blood.

CDR3 region: CSVVMGANSPLHF. In nucleotides, the CDR3 is TGCAGCGTCGTAATGGGGGCTAATTCACCCCTCCACTTT. The V and J genes are TRBV29-1 and TRBJ1-6; D is perhaps TRBD1 (6 bases). V lost 6 bases, J lost 6 bases, and 12 bases lay in between. This CDR3 contains 13 residues. Germline V gives CDR1 SQVTM, CDR2 ANQGSEA.